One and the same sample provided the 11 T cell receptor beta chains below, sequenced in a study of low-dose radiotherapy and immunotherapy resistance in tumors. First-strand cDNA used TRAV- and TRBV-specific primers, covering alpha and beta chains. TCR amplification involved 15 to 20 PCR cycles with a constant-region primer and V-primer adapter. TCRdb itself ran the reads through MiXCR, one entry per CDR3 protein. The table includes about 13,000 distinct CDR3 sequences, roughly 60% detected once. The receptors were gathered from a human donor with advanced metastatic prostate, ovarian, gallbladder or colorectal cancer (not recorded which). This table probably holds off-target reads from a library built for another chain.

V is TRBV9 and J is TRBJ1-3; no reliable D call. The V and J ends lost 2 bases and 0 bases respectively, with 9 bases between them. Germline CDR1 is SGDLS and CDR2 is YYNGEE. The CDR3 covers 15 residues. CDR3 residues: CASSVEGSSGNTIYF. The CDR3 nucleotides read TGTGCCAGCAGCGTCGAGGGTAGCTCTGGAAACACCATATATTTT.

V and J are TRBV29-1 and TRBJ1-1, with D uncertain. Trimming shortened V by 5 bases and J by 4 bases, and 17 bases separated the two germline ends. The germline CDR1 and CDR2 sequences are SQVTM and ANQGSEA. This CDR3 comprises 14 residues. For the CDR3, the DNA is TGCAGCGTTAAATCACGCTCGGAAGTCACTGAAGCTTTCTTT. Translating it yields CSVKSRSEVTEAFF.

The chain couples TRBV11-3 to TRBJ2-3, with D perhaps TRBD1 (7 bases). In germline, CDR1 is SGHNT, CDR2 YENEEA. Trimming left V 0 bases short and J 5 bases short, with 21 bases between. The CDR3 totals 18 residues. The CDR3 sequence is CASSLDQGGSGVQDTQYF. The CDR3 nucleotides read TGTGCCAGCAGCTTAGATCAGGGGGGTAGCGGCGTCCAAGATACGCAGTATTTT.

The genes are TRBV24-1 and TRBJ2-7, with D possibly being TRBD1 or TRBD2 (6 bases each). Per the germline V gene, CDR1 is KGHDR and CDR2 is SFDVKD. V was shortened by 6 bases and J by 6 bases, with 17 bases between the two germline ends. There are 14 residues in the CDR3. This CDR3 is CATSRSGAQPEQYF. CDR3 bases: TGTGCCACCAGTCGATCGGGGGCCCAACCCGAGCAGTACTTC.

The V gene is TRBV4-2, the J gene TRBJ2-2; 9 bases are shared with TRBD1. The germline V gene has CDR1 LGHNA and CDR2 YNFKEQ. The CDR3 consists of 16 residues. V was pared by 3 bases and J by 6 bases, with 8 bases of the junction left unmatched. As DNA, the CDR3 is TGTGCCAGCAGCCATTATGGACAGGGGTTCGCCGGGGAGCTGTTTTTT. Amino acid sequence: CASSHYGQGFAGELFF.

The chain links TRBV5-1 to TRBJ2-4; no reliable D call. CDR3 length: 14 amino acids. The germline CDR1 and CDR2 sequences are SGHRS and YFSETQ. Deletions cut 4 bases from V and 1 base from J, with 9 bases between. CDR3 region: CASSHIAAKNIQYF. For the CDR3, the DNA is TGCGCCAGCAGCCACATAGCCGCCAAAAACATTCAGTACTTC.

CDR3 DNA: TGCAGTGCTAGAGGCGGGGGGATGACCTACAATGAGCAGTTCTTC. Translated, it gives CSARGGGMTYNEQFF. The J gene is TRBJ2-1, the V gene TRBV20-1; TRBD2 agrees at 8 bases. Germline V gives CDR1 DFQATT, CDR2 SNEGSKA (reference sequence). This CDR3 is 15 amino acids long. Germline trimming cut 1 base from V and 2 bases from J; bases unmatched to any gene: 4.

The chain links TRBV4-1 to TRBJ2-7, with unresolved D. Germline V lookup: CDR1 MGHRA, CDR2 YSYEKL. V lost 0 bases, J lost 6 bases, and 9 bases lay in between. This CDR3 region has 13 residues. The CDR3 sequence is CASSQDLSSEQYF. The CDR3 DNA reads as TGCGCCAGCAGCCAAGATCTTAGTAGCGAGCAGTACTTC.

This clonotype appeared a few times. The CDR3 coding sequence is TGTGCCAGCAGCTTAAAGCGGGACACAGATACGCAGTATTTT. It encodes CASSLKRDTDTQYF. J is TRBJ2-3 and V is TRBV7-2; TRBD2 aligns across 7 bases. Germline CDR1 SGHTA, CDR2 FQGNSA. This CDR3 has 14 residues. V lost 2 bases to trimming and J lost 2 bases; unmatched junction nucleotides: 1.

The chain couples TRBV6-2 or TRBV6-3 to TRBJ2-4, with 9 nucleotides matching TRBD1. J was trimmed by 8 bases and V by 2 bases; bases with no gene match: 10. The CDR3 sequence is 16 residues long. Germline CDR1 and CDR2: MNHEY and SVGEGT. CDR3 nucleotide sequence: TGTGCCAGCAGTTACACACCGGGACAGGGCGGGGACATTCAGTACTTC. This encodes CASSYTPGQGGDIQYF.

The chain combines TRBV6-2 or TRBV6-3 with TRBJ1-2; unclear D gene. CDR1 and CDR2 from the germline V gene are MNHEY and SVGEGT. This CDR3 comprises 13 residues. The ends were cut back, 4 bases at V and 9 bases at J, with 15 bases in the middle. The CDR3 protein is CASSSDGPARYTF. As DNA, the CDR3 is TGTGCCAGCAGTTCCGACGGACCGGCCCGCTACACCTTC.